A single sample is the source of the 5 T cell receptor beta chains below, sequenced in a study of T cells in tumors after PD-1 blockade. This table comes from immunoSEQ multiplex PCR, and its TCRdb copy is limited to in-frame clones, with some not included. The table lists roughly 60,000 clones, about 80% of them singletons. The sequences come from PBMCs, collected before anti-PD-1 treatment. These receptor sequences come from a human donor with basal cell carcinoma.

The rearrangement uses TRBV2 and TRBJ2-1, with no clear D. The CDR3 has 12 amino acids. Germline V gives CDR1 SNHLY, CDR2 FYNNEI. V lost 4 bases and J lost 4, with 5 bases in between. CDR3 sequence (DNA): TGTGCCAGCAGTGGGGGTTACAATGAGCAGTTCTTC. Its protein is CASSGGYNEQFF.

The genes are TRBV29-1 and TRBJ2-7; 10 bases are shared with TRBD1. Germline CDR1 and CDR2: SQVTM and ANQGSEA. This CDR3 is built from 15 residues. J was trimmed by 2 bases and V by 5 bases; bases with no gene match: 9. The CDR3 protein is CSVKTGTGAAYEQYF. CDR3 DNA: TGCAGCGTTAAGACCGGGACAGGGGCCGCCTACGAGCAGTACTTC.

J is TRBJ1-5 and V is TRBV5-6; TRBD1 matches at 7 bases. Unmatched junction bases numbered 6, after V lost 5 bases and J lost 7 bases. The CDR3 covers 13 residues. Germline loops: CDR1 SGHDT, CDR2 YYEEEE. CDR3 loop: CASRRTGGQPQHF. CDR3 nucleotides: TGTGCCAGCAGACGGACAGGTGGCCAGCCCCAGCATTTT. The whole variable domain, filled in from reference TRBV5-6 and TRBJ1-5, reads DAGVTQSPTHLIKTRGQQVTLRCSPKSGHDTVSWYQQALGQGPQFIFQYYEEEERQRGNFPDRFSGHQFPNYSSELNVNALLLGDSALYLCASRRTGGQPQHFGDGTRLSIL.

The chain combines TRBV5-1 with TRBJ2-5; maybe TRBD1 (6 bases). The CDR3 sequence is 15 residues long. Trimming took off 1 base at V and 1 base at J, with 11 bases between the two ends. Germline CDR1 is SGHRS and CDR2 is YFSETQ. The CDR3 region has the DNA TGCGCCAGCAGCTTGCCCGGCAGGGGCCAAGAGACCCAGTACTTC. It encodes CASSLPGRGQETQYF. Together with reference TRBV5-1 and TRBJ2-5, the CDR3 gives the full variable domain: KAGVTQTPRYLIKTRGQQVTLSCSPISGHRSVSWYQQTPGQGLQFLFEYFSETQRNKGNFPGRFSGRQFSNSRSEMNVSTLELGDSALYLCASSLPGRGQETQYFGPGTRLLVL.

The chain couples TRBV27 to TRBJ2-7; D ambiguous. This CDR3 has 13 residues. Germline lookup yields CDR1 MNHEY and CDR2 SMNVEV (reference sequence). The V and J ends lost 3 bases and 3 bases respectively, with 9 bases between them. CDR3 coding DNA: TGTGCCAGCAGTTTCTCGGGTAGCTACGAGCAGTACTTC. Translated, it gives CASSFSGSYEQYF.